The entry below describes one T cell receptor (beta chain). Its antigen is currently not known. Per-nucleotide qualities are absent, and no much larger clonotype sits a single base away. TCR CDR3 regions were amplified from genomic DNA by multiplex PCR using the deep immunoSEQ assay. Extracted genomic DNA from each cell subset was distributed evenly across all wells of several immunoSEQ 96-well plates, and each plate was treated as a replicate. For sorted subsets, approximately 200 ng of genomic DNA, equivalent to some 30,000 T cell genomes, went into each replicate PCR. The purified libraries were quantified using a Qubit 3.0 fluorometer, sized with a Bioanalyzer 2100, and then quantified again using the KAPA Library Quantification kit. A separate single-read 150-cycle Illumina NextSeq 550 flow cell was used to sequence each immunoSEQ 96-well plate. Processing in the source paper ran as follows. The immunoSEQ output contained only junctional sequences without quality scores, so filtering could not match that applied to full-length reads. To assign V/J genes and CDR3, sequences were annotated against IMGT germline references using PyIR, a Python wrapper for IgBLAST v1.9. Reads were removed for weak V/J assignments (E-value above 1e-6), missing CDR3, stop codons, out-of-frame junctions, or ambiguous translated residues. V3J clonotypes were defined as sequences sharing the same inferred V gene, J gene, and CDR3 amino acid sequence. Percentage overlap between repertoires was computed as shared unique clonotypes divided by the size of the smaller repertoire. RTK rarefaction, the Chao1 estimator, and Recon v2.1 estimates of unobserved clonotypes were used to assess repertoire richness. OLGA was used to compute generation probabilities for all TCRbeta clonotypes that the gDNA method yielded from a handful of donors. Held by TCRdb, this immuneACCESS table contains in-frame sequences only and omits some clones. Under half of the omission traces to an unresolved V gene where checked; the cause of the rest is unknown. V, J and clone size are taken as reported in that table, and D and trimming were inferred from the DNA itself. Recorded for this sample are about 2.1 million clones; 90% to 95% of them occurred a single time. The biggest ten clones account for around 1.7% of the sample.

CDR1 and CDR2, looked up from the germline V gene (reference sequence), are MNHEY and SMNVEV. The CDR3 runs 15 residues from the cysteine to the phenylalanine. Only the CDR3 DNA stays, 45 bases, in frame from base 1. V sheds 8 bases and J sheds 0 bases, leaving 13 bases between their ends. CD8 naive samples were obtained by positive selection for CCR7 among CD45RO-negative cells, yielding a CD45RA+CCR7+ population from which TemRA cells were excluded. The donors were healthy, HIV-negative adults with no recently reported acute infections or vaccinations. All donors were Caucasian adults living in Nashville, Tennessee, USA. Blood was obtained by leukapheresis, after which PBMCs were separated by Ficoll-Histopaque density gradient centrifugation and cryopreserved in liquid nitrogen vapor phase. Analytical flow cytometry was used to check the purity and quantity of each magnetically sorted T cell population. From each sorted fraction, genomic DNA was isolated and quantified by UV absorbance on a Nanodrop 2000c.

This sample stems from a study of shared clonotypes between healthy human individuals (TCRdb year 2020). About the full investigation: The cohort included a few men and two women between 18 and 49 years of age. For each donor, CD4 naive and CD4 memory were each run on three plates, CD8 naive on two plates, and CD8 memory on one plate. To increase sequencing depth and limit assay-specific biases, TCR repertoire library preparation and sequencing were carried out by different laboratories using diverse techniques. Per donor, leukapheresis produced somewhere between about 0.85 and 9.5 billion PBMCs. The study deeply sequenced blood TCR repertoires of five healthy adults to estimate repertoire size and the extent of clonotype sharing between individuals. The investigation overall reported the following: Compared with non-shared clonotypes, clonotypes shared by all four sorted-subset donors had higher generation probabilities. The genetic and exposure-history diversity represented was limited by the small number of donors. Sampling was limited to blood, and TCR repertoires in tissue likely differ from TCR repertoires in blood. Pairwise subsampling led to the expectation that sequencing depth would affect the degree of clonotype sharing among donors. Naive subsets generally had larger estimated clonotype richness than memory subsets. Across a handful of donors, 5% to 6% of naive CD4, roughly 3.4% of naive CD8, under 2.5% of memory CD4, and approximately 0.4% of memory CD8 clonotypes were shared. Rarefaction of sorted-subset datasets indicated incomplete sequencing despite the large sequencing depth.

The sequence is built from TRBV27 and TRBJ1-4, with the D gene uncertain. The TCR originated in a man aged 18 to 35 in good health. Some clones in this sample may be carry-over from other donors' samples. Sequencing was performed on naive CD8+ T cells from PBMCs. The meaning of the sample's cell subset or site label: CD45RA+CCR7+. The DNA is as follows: TGTGCCAGCCGGATGAATATTGCAACTAATGAAAAACTGTTTTTT. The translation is CASRMNIATNEKLFF. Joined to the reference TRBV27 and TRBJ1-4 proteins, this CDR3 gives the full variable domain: EAQVTQNPRYLITVTGKKLTVTCSQNMNHEYMSWYRQDPGLGLRQIYYSMNVEVTDKGDVPEGYKVSRKEKRNFPLILESPSPNQTSLYFCASRMNIATNEKLFFGSGTQLSVL.